Listed here is a single T cell receptor (beta chain). Its specificity is not known. This sample was included in a study of response to subunit inactivated influenza vaccine. Germline lookup yields CDR1 SGHTA and CDR2 FQGNSA. This CDR3 contains 14 residues. V lost 5 bases and J 0 bases, leaving 8 bases between the germline ends. TCRdb ran MiXCR on the RT-PCR reads and lists one entry per CDR3 protein. The data contain under 200,000 distinct CDR3 sequences, 11% of them singletons. Study findings and constraints: Each seasonal influenza vaccination recruits few new T cells, the authors suggested.

The rearrangement uses TRBV7-2 and TRBJ1-3; no clear D gene. Material: non-naive T cells sorted from PBMCs, obtained around seven weeks after vaccination. The clonotype comes from a man aged 45-60 years who received an inactivated influenza vaccine. The CDR3 nucleotides read TGTGCCAGCAGCGAGATGAGCTCTGGAAACACCATATATTTT. Translation: CASSEMSSGNTIYF.